Listed below are T cell receptor beta chains from one sample, sequenced in a study of blood T cell repertoires in COVID-19. Method: immunoSEQ multiplex PCR; TCRdb's copy keeps in-frame clones and lacks some. Of fewer than 300,000 clones in the sample, more than 70% were seen once. Sequenced sample: peripheral blood. These receptors were obtained from a woman aged 18-29 years with acute or convalescent COVID-19. CDR3s include the opening cysteine and the closing phenylalanine or tryptophan. The D gene is left open where the match is weak. Clone size appears in some rows only: once, few, many, or a class for an expanded clone.

14,.,.,TRBJ1-5,TRBV29-1,TGCAGCGCCTCGTTTCGGTATCGCAATCAGCCCCAGCATTTT,CSASFRYRNQPQHF
20,.,.,TRBJ2-3,TRBV21-1,TGTGCCAGCAGCCGCCGCCTCCGGGACACTAGCGGGAATAGCACAGATACGCAGTATTTT,CASSRRLRDTSGNSTDTQYF
15,.,.,TRBJ2-1,TRBV6-1,TGTGCCAGCAGTGAAGGGGGCTACCGGACGGCGGAGCAGTTCTTC,CASSEGGYRTAEQFF
12,.,.,TRBJ1-1,TRBV7-9,TGTGCCAGCAGGAGCCAGAACACTGAAGCTTTCTTT,CASRSQNTEAFF
18,.,.,TRBJ1-4,TRBV9,TGTGCCAGCTCCATCGGGGCAGGGACTAAGGGAGCTAATGAAAAACTGTTTTTT,CASSIGAGTKGANEKLFF
16,.,.,TRBJ1-5,TRBV2,TGTGCCAGCAGTGGACAGCCAACTTATAGCAATCAGCCCCAGCATTTT,CASSGQPTYSNQPQHF
15,.,few,TRBJ1-3,TRBV11-2,TGTGCCAGCAGCTCAACAGGGATTACTGGAAACACCATATATTTT,CASSSTGITGNTIYF
11,.,few,TRBJ2-3,TRBV7-2,TGTGCCAGCAGCTTATCAGGAACGCAGTATTTT,CASSLSGTQYF
15,.,.,TRBJ1-6,TRBV19,TGTGCCAGTAGTCCCCGCGGAGGGGATAATTCACCCCTCCACTTT,CASSPRGGDNSPLHF
14,TRBD2,few,TRBJ2-7,TRBV19,TGTGCCAGTAGTATGAGGCTAGCGGGAGGCGAGCAGTACTTC,CASSMRLAGGEQYF
12,.,.,TRBJ2-3,TRBV9,TGTGCCAGCTCCGGGTCCTGGGATACGCAGTATTTT,CASSGSWDTQYF
14,TRBD1,.,TRBJ1-5,TRBV28,TGTGCCAGCACCCCGGGACAGGGGTACCAGCCCCAGCATTTT,CASTPGQGYQPQHF
18,TRBD1,.,TRBJ1-1,TRBV5-1,TGCGCCAGCAGCTTGGTAATTCGGGGACAGGGGGCGGGCACTGAAGCTTTCTTT,CASSLVIRGQGAGTEAFF
14,.,.,TRBJ2-2,TRBV6-5,TGTGCCAGCAGCCACGGACCGGGGGCCGGGGAGCTGTTTTTT,CASSHGPGAGELFF
18,TRBD2,.,TRBJ2-3,TRBV6-1,TGTGCCAGCAGTCAAGCTCCGGGACTAGCGGCGCGCACAGATACGCAGTATTTT,CASSQAPGLAARTDTQYF
16,.,.,TRBJ2-7,TRBV7-2,TGTGCCAGCAGCTTAGCGAGAGGAGCGGGACACTACGAGCAGTACTTC,CASSLARGAGHYEQYF
15,TRBD1,.,TRBJ2-7,TRBV13,TGTGCCAGCAGCTCGGGTGGGACAGCAAGCTACGAGCAGTACTTC,CASSSGGTASYEQYF
18,.,.,TRBJ2-2,TRBV4-1,TGCGCCAGCAGCCAAGAATACCCAGTGTTTCGTGGCACCGGGGAGCTGTTTTTT,CASSQEYPVFRGTGELFF
13,.,few,TRBJ1-1,TRBV5-1,TGCGCCAGCAGGAAAGGGGGGGACACTGAAGCTTTCTTT,CASRKGGDTEAFF
16,TRBD2,.,TRBJ2-3,TRBV13,TGTGCCAGCAGTCCTAGGACGGGACTACGCACAGATACGCAGTATTTT,CASSPRTGLRTDTQYF
16,.,.,TRBJ1-2,TRBV5-1,TGCGCCAGCAGCTGGGATTTACAGGGTCTAACCTATGGCTACACCTTC,CASSWDLQGLTYGYTF
14,.,.,TRBJ1-1,TRBV5-1,TGCGCCAGCAGCCGGTTCGAAACTCTTGCTGAAGCTTTCTTT,CASSRFETLAEAFF
14,TRBD2,few,TRBJ2-7,TRBV9,TGTGCCAGCAGCGTAGGGATAACTAGCGACGAGCAGTACTTC,CASSVGITSDEQYF
17,.,once,TRBJ1-2,TRBV9,TGTGCCAGCAGCGTAGAAATACAGGCCCCTATCGGCTATGGCTACACCTTC,CASSVEIQAPIGYGYTF
14,.,.,TRBJ2-5,TRBV21-1,TGTGCCAGCAGCAACTTAGGGGATACGGAGACCCAGTACTTC,CASSNLGDTETQYF
16,TRBD1,.,TRBJ1-5,TRBV6-2/TRBV6-3,TGTGCCAGCAGTAAGCGACAGGGGGCAAACAATCAGCCCCAGCATTTT,CASSKRQGANNQPQHF
15,.,.,TRBJ2-7,TRBV6-5,TGTGCCAGCAGTTACGGAGACAGTGGGTGGGACGAGCAGTACTTC,CASSYGDSGWDEQYF
15,TRBD2,.,TRBJ2-1,TRBV5-6,TGTGCCAGCAGCTTGGGGGGAGGGCCTTACAATGAGCAGTTCTTC,CASSLGGGPYNEQFF
16,TRBD1,few,TRBJ2-5,TRBV6-6,TGTGCCAGCAGTTTTTTCATATACAGGGGCGGAGAGACCCAGTACTTC,CASSFFIYRGGETQYF
14,TRBD1,.,TRBJ2-7,TRBV4-3,TGCGCCAGCAGCCAAGAGCAGGGGGCGTACGAGCAGTACTTC,CASSQEQGAYEQYF
14,.,once,TRBJ2-7,TRBV5-6,TGTGCCAGCAGCCTGGGTAGGAGCTCCTACGAGCAGTACTTC,CASSLGRSSYEQYF
18,TRBD2,.,TRBJ2-2,TRBV5-1,TGCGCCAGCAGCCATCAGACTAGCGGGATTTGGGACACCGGGGAGCTGTTTTTT,CASSHQTSGIWDTGELFF
16,.,.,TRBJ1-4,TRBV11-2,TGTGCCAGCAGCTTAGTTGTTTCGGGGGCTAATGAAAAACTGTTTTTT,CASSLVVSGANEKLFF
15,.,.,TRBJ2-7,TRBV27,TGTGCCAGCAGTTTAAGGGCGGCCGGGGGCTACGAGCAGTACTTC,CASSLRAAGGYEQYF
16,.,.,TRBJ1-3,TRBV29-1,TGCAGCGTTGAAGCTTGGGGGGGGGCTGGCGGAAACACCATATATTTT,CSVEAWGGAGGNTIYF
15,TRBD1,.,TRBJ2-1,TRBV6-6,TGTGCCAGCAGCCCCTTTGGGACAGAATATAATGAGCAGTTCTTC,CASSPFGTEYNEQFF
13,.,.,TRBJ1-5,TRBV27,TGTGCCAGCAGTTTGGGCAGGGATCAGCCCCAGCATTTT,CASSLGRDQPQHF
15,.,few,TRBJ1-3,TRBV28,TGTGCCAGCAGTCTGGACAGCTCCTCTGGAAACACCATATATTTT,CASSLDSSSGNTIYF
18,TRBD1,.,TRBJ2-3,TRBV25-1,TGTGCCAGCAGTGGGACACGGGACCCAGGGGGAATGTCAGATACGCAGTATTTT,CASSGTRDPGGMSDTQYF
15,TRBD2,.,TRBJ2-1,TRBV2,TGTGCCAGCAGGGCTAGCGGGGAGAGGTACAATGAGCAGTTCTTC,CASRASGERYNEQFF
15,TRBD1,.,TRBJ1-1,TRBV5-1,TGCGCCAGCAGCTTTTTGAGACAGGGATTAACTGAAGCTTTCTTT,CASSFLRQGLTEAFF
11,.,.,TRBJ1-2,TRBV6-5,TGCACAACAGGGTCGAACTATGGCTACACCTTC,CTTGSNYGYTF
16,TRBD2,.,TRBJ2-3,TRBV7-2,TGTGCCAGCAGCTGGAATAGCGGGAGGGGAACAGATACGCAGTATTTT,CASSWNSGRGTDTQYF
13,TRBD1,.,TRBJ1-6,TRBV7-9,TGTGCCAGCAGCTGGGACAGGGATTCACCCCTCCACTTT,CASSWDRDSPLHF
15,TRBD2,.,TRBJ2-1,TRBV13,TGTGCCCGCGGCCGCGGGCTAGCGGGAGAGTTGGGGCAGTTCTTC,CARGRGLAGELGQFF
15,.,.,TRBJ1-5,TRBV28,TGTGCCAGCAGTCCGCAGGGGCAGAGTAATCAGCCCCAGCATTTT,CASSPQGQSNQPQHF
14,TRBD1,.,TRBJ1-2,TRBV28,TGTGCCAGCAGTGAAAGCGGGACAGGGGATGGTTACACCTTC,CASSESGTGDGYTF
15,TRBD2,.,TRBJ2-5,TRBV28,TGTGCCAGCAGCTCGACTAGCGGGAGATTCGAGACCCAGTACTTC,CASSSTSGRFETQYF
12,.,.,TRBJ2-2,TRBV9,TGTGCCAGCAGCTATAACACCGGGGAGCTGTTTTTT,CASSYNTGELFF
14,TRBD1,.,TRBJ1-2,TRBV7-9,TGTGCCAGCAGCTTAGGACAGGGCGTCTATGGCTACACCTTC,CASSLGQGVYGYTF